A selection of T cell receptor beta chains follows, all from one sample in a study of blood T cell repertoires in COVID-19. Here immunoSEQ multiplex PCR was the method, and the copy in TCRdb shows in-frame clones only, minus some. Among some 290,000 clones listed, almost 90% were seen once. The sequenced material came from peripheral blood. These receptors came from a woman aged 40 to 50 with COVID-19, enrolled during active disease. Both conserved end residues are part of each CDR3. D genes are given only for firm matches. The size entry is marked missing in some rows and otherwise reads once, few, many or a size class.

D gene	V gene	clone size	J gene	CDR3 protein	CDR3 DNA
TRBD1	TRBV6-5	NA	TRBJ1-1	CASSPRTGRGEAFF	TGTGCCAGCAGTCCGAGGACAGGGAGGGGTGAAGCTTTCTTT
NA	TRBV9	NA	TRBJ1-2	CASSVGSDLPYGYTF	TGTGCCAGCAGCGTCGGGAGTGACCTGCCATATGGCTACACCTTC
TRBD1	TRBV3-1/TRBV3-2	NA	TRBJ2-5	CASQRQGRGETQYF	TGTGCCAGCCAGAGACAGGGCCGGGGAGAGACCCAGTACTTC
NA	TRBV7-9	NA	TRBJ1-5	CASSLSGSGNQPQHF	TGTGCCAGCAGCTTATCGGGGTCCGGGAATCAGCCCCAGCATTTT
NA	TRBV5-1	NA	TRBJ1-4	CASSLGPSAGEAEKLFF	TGCGCCAGCAGCTTGGGGCCCTCTGCGGGGGAGGCTGAAAAACTGTTTTTT
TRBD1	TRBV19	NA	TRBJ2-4	CASSISSGTGYYNIQYF	TGTGCCAGTAGTATAAGCTCCGGGACAGGGTATTATAACATTCAGTACTTC
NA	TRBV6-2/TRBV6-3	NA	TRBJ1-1	CASSYDGRSLNTEAFF	TGTGCCAGCAGTTACGACGGGAGGTCGCTGAACACTGAAGCTTTCTTT
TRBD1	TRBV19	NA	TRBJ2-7	CASSIQQGAYEQYF	TGTGCCAGTAGTATTCAGCAGGGGGCCTACGAGCAGTACTTC
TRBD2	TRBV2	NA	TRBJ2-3	CASSEGVAGDADTQYF	TGTGCCAGCAGTGAAGGGGTAGCGGGGGATGCAGATACGCAGTATTTT
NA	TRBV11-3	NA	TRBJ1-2	CASSSHEAAYYGYTF	TGTGCCAGCAGCTCCCACGAGGCAGCTTACTATGGCTACACCTTC
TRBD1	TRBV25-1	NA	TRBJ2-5	CASSGGQGPQETQYF	TGTGCCAGCAGTGGGGGACAGGGACCCCAAGAGACCCAGTACTTC
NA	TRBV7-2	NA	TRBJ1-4	CASSLAGGNEKLFF	TGTGCCAGCAGCTTAGCTGGGGGGAATGAAAAACTGTTTTTT
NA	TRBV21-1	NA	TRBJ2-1	CASSKGRTSGTYNEQFF	TGTGCCAGCAGCAAAGGCCGGACTAGCGGGACGTACAATGAGCAGTTCTTC
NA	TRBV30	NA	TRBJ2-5	CAWSRYEQSPPRETQYF	TGTGCCTGGAGTCGATACGAACAGTCACCCCCCAGAGAGACCCAGTACTTC
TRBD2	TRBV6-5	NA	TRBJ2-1	CASSYRAGANEQFF	TGTGCCAGCAGTTACAGGGCGGGAGCCAATGAGCAGTTCTTC
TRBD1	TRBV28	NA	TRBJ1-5	CASSPSDRRAQHF	TGTGCCAGCAGCCCTTCGGACAGGAGGGCCCAGCATTTT
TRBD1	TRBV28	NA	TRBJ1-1	CASSLPTGMNTEAFF	TGTGCCAGCAGCCTACCGACAGGGATGAACACTGAAGCTTTCTTT
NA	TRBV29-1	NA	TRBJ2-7	CSVARDSYEQYF	TGCAGCGTTGCGAGGGACTCCTACGAGCAGTACTTC
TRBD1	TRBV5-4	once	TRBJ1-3	CASSSGVQGASGNTIYF	TGTGCCAGCAGCTCCGGGGTGCAGGGGGCGAGTGGAAACACCATATATTTT
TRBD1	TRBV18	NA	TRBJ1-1	CASSSTGADTEAFF	TGTGCCAGCTCATCAACAGGGGCCGACACTGAAGCTTTCTTT
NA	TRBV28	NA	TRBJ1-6	CASSSHRSSYNSPLHF	TGTGCCAGCAGTTCCCACAGGAGCTCCTATAATTCACCCCTCCACTTT
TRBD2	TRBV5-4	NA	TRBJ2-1	CASSSGGRSSYNEQFF	TGTGCCAGCAGTAGCGGGGGCCGTAGCTCCTACAATGAGCAGTTCTTC
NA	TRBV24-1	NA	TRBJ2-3	CATSDDSDTQYF	TGTGCCACCAGTGACGACTCCGATACGCAGTATTTT
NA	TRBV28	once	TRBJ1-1	CASSLRGHMNTEAFF	TGTGCCAGCAGTTTGAGGGGACACATGAACACTGAAGCTTTCTTT
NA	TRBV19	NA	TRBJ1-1	CASKVEGKGWNTEAFF	TGTGCCAGTAAGGTCGAGGGCAAAGGGTGGAACACTGAAGCTTTCTTT
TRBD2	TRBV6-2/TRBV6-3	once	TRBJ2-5	CASSYYNPSGGETQYF	TGTGCCAGCAGTTACTATAACCCTAGCGGAGGAGAGACCCAGTACTTC
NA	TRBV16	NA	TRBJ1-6	CASTYLPLRQGGNFDNSPLHF	TGTGCCAGCACGTATCTCCCCTTAAGGCAGGGAGGGAACTTCGATAATTCACCCCTCCACTTT
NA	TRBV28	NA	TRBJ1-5	CASDVGAYSNQPQHF	TGTGCCAGCGACGTGGGGGCGTATAGCAATCAGCCCCAGCATTTT
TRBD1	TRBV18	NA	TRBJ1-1	CASSTGTGGEEFTEAFF	TGTGCCAGCTCAACCGGGACAGGGGGCGAAGAGTTCACTGAAGCTTTCTTT
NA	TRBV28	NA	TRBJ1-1	CASSLTENTEAFF	TGTGCCAGCAGTTTAACAGAAAACACTGAAGCTTTCTTT